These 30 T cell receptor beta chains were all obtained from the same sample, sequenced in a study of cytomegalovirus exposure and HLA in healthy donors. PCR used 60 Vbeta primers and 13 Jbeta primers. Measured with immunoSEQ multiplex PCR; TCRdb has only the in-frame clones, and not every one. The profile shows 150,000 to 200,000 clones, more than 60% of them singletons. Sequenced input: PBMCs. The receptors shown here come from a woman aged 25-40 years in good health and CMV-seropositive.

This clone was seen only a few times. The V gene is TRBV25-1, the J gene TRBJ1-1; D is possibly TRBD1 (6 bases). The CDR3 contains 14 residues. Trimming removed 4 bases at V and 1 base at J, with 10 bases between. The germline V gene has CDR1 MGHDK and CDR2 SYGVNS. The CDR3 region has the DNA TGTGCCAGCAGTGTCCTAGGGGGGAACACTGAAGCTTTCTTT. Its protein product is CASSVLGGNTEAFF.

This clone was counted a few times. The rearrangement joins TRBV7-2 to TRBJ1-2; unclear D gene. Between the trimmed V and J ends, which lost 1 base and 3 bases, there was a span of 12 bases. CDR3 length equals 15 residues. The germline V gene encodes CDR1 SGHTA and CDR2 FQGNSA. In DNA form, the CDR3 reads TGTGCCAGCAGCTTAGGGATCACGGGGTACTATGGCTACACCTTC. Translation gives CASSLGITGYYGYTF.

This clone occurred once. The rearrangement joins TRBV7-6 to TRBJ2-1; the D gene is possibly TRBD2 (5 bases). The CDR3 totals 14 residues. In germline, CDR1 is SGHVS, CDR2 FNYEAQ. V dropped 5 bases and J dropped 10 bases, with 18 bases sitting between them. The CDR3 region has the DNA TGTGCCAGCAGCCCTACTAGTTCCGGGGTGGAGCAGTTCTTC. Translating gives CASSPTSSGVEQFF.

In DNA form, the CDR3 reads TGTGCCAGCAGCGTGTCGTTACTAGCGGGAGATGAAGAGCAGTACTTC. Encoded protein: CASSVSLLAGDEEQYF. This chain joins TRBV9 and TRBJ2-7, with 11 nucleotides matching TRBD2. Germline V gene sequence: CDR1 SGDLS, CDR2 YYNGEE. This CDR3 is 16 amino acids long. Losses at the gene ends were 2 bases for V and 7 bases for J; bases not matched to a gene: 11.

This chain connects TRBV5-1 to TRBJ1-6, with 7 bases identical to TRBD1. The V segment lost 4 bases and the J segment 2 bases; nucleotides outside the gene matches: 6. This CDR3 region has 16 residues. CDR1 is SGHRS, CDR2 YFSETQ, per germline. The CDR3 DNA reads TGCGCCAGCAGCGAGGGGGACAGAGCCTATAATTCACCCCTCCACTTT. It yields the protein CASSEGDRAYNSPLHF.

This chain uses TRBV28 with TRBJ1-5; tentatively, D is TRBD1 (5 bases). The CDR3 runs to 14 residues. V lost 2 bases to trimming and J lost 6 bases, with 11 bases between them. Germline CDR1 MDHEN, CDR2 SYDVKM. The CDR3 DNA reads TGTGCCAGCAGTTTAGGAGGGGTTCGTCAGCCCCAGCATTTT. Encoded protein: CASSLGGVRQPQHF.

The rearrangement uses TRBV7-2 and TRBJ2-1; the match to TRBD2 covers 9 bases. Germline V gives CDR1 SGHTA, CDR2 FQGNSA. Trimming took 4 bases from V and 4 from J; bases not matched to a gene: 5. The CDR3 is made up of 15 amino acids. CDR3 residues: CASSSSLAGYNEQFF. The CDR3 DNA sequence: TGTGCCAGCAGCTCAAGTCTAGCGGGGTACAATGAGCAGTTCTTC.

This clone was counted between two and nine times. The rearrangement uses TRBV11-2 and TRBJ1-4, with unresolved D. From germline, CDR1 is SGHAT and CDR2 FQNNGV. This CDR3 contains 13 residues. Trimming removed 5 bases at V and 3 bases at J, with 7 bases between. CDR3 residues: CASSRGPNEKLFF. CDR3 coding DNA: TGTGCCAGCAGCCGCGGGCCTAATGAAAAACTGTTTTTT.

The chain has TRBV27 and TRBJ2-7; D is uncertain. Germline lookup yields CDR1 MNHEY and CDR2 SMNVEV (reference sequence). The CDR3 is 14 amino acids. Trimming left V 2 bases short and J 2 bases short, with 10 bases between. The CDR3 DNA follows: TGTGCCAGCAGTTTAGAGGTTACTGCCTACGAGCAGTACTTC. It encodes CASSLEVTAYEQYF.

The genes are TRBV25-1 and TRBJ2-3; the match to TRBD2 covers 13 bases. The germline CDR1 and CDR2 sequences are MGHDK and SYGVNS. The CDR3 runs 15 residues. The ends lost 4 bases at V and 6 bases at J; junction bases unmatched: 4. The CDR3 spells CASSARTSGSDTQYF. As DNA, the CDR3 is TGTGCCAGCAGTGCCCGGACTAGCGGGAGTGATACGCAGTATTTT. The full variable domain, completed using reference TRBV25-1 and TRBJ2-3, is EADIYQTPRYLVIGTGKKITLECSQTMGHDKMYWYQQDPGMELHLIHYSYGVNSTEKGDLSSESTVSRIRTEHFPLTLESARPSHTSQYLCASSARTSGSDTQYFGPGTRLTVL.

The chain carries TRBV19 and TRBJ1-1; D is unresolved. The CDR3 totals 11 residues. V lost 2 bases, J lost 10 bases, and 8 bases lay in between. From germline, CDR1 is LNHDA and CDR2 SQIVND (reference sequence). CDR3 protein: CASSIQDLAFF. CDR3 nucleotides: TGTGCCAGTAGTATACAGGACTTAGCTTTCTTT.

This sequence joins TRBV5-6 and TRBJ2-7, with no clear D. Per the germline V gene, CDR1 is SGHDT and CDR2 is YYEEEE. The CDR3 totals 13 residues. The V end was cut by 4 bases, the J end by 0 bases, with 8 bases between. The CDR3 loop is CASSEDSSYEQYF. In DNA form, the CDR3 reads TGTGCCAGCAGCGAAGATAGCTCCTACGAGCAGTACTTC.

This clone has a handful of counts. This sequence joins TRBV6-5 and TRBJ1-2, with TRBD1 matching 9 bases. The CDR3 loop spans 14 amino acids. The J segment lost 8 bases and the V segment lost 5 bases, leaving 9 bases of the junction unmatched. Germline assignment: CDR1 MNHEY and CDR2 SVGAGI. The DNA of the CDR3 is TGTGCCAGCAGTGCGGACAGGGGTACATCGGGCTACACCTTC. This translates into CASSADRGTSGYTF.

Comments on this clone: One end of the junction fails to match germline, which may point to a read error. The CDR3 coding sequence is TGCGCCAGCAGCCAAGATTGGCTAGCGGAACAAGGGACCCAGTACTTC. It is translated as CASSQDWLAEQGTQYF. The chain carries TRBV4-3 and TRBJ2-5; TRBD2 matches 7 bases. The CDR3 spans 16 residues. In germline, CDR1 is LGHNA, CDR2 YSLEER.

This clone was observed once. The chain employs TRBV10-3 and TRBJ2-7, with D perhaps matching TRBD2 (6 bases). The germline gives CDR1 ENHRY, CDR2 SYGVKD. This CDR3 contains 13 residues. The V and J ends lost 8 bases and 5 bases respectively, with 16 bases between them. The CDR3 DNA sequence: TGTGCCATCGGGCCGGGAGAGGGAAACGAGCAGTACTTC. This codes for CAIGPGEGNEQYF.

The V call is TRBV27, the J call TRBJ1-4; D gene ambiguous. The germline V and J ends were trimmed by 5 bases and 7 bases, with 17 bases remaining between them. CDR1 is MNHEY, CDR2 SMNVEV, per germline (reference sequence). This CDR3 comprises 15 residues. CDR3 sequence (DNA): TGTGCCAGCAGTCCCCTGGTTACAGTTGCTGAAAAACTGTTTTTT. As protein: CASSPLVTVAEKLFF.

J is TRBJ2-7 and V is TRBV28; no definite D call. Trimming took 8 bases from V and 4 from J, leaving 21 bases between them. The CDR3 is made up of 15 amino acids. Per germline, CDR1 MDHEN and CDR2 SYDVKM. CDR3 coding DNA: TGTGCCAGCCGACCGAGGCCCAGTTACTATTACGAGCAGTACTTC. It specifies CASRPRPSYYYEQYF.

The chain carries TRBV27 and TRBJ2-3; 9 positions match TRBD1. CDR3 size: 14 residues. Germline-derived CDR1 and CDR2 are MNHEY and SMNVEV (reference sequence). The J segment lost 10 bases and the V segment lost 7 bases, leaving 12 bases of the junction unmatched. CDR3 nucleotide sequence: TGTGCCAGCACCTCCGGGACAGGGAGAGGGGCGCAGTATTTT. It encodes CASTSGTGRGAQYF.

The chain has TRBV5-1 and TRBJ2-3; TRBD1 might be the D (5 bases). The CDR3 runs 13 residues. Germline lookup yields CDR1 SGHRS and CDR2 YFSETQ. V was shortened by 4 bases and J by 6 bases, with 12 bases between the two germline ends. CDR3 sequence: CASSRDSFDTQYF. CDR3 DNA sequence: TGCGCCAGCAGCCGTGACAGTTTCGATACGCAGTATTTT.

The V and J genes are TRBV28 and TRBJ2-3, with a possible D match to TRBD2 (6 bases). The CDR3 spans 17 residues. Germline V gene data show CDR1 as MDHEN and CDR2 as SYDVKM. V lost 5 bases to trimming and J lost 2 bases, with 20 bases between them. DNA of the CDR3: TGTGCCAGCAGTCCCTTTCTAAACGGGAGAGACACAGATACGCAGTATTTT. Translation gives CASSPFLNGRDTDTQYF.

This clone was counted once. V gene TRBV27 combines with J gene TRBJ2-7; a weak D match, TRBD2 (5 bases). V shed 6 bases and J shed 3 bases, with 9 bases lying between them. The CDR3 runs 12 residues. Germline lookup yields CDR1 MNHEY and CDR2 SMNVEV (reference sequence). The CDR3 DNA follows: TGTGCCAGCAGAACGGGGAACTACGAGCAGTACTTC. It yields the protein CASRTGNYEQYF.

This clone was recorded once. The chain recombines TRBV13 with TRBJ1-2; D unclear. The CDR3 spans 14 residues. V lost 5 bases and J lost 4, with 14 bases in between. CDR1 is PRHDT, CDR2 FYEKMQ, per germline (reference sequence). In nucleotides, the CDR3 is TGTGCCAGCAGCCCCCCGATAGCCCCCTATGGCTACACCTTC. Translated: CASSPPIAPYGYTF.

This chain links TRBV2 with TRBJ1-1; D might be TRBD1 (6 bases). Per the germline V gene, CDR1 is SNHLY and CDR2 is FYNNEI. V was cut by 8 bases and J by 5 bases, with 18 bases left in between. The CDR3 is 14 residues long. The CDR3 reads CASYFDRLRTEAFF. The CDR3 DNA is TGTGCCAGCTACTTCGACAGGTTGAGGACTGAAGCTTTCTTT.

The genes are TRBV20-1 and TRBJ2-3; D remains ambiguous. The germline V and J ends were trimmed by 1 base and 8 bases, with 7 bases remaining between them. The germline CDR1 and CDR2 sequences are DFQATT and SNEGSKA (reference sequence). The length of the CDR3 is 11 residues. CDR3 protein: CSARVIFTQYF. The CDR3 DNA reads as TGCAGTGCTAGAGTAATATTTACGCAGTATTTT.

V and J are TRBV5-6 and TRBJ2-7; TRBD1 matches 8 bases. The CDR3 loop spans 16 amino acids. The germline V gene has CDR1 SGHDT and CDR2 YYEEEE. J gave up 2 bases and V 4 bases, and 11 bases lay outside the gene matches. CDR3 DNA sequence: TGTGCCAGCAGCGGCCCCCGGGACAGGCTCACCTACGAGCAGTACTTC. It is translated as CASSGPRDRLTYEQYF. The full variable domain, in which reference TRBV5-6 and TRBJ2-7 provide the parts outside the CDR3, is DAGVTQSPTHLIKTRGQQVTLRCSPKSGHDTVSWYQQALGQGPQFIFQYYEEEERQRGNFPDRFSGHQFPNYSSELNVNALLLGDSALYLCASSGPRDRLTYEQYFGPGTRLTVT.

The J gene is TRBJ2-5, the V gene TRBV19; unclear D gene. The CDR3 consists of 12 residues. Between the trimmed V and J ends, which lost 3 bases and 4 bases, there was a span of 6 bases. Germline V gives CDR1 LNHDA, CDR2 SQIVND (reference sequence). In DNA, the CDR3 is TGTGCCAGTAGTATCACCGGAGAGACCCAGTACTTC. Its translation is CASSITGETQYF. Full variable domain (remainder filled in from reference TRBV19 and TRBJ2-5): DGGITQSPKYLFRKEGQNVTLSCEQNLNHDAMYWYRQDPGQGLRLIYYSQIVNDFQKGDIAEGYSVSREKKESFPLTVTSAQKNPTAFYLCASSITGETQYFGPGTRLLVL.

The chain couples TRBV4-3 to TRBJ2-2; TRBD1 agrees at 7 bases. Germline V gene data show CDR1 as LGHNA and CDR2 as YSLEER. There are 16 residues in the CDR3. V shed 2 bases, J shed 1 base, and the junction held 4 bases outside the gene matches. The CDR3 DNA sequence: TGCGCCAGCAGCCAACAACAGGGGTTGAACACCGGGGAGCTGTTTTTT. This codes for CASSQQQGLNTGELFF.

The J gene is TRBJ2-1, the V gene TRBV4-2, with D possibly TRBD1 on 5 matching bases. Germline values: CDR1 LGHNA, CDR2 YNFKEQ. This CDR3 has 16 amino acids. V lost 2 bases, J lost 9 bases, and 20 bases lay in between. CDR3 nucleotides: TGTGCCAGCAGCCAATGGGCCTTGGACCAAGGGGTTGAGCAGTTCTTC. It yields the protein CASSQWALDQGVEQFF.

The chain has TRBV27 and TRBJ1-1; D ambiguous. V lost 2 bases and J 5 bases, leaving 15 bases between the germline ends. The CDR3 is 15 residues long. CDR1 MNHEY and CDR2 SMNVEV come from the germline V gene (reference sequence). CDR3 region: CASSLILGGMTEAFF. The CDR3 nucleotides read TGTGCCAGCAGTTTAATTCTCGGAGGGATGACTGAAGCTTTCTTT.

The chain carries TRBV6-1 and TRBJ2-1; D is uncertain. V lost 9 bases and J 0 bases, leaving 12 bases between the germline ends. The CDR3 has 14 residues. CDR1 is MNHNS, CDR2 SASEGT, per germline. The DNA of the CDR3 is TGTGCCAGTCTAACCGGTTTCTCCTACAATGAGCAGTTCTTC. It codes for CASLTGFSYNEQFF.